This T cell receptor (beta chain) emerged from a study of beta chain features in type 1 diabetes. This clone has just a few counts. This CDR3 comprises 12 residues. Trimming left V 8 bases short and J 5 bases short, with 16 bases between. Germline CDR1 reads SQVTM; CDR2 reads ANQGSEA. The entirety of the isolated RNA underwent reverse transcription, so expressed TCRB transcripts were sequenced. Method: immunoSEQ multiplex PCR; TCRdb's copy keeps in-frame clones and lacks some. Of 810,000 or so clones in the sample, 17% were seen once. The sample comprised naive CD4+ T cells from blood. This clonotype was obtained from a woman aged 18 to 35 in good health. The chain links TRBV29-1 to TRBJ2-7, with D possibly being TRBD1 or TRBD2 (6 bases each). This CDR3 reads CSMRTGAHEQYF. The CDR3 region has the DNA TGCAGCATGCGGACGGGGGCCCACGAGCAGTACTTC.